This entry features one TCR beta chain sequence. J lost 6 bases, V lost 7 bases, and 5 bases had no gene match. This CDR3 has 14 amino acids. In germline, CDR1 is MNHEY, CDR2 SVGAGI. Repertoires were generated with immunoSEQ multiplex PCR, while TCRdb's copy carries only in-frame clones and drops some. Found here are some 260,000 clones, roughly 88% of them singletons; the top ten hold roughly a tenth. This sample was taken from a study of blood T cell repertoires in COVID-19. Input material: peripheral blood. The chain combines TRBV6-5 with TRBJ1-6; 8 bases fit TRBD1. The source is a woman in her 70s with COVID-19, enrolled during active disease. CDR3 region: CASTTTGVNSPLHF. CDR3 coding DNA: TGTGCCAGCACCACGACAGGGGTTAATTCACCCCTCCACTTT.